This is a list of T cell receptor beta chains from one sample in a study of chemoradiotherapy in HPV16-positive cancers. The method was immunoSEQ multiplex PCR; TCRdb's version includes in-frame clones alone and lacks a portion of them. The sample holds some 14,000 clones, roughly 93% seen once. The sample here was blood, taken from a patient who underwent chemoradiotherapy. These TCRs come from a human donor with HPV-associated anogenital cancer. CDR3s include the opening cysteine and the closing phenylalanine or tryptophan. A D gene is named only where the DNA matches it firmly. Size is stated for part of the rows, as once, few or many counts, or as a class when the clone is expanded.

cdr3_nt cdr3_aa cdr3_length j_call clone_size d_call v_call
TGTGCCAGCAGCCCGGGACAGGGATATGAAGAGACCCAGTACTTC CASSPGQGYEETQYF 15 TRBJ2-5 - TRBD1 TRBV7-9
TGTGCCAGCAGCCTGACAGGGGTCTCTGGGGCCAACGTCCTGACTTTC CASSLTGVSGANVLTF 16 TRBJ2-6 - TRBD1 TRBV7-2
TGTGCCAGCAGCACCGGACAAGGCTCACCCCTCCACTTT CASSTGQGSPLHF 13 TRBJ1-6 - - TRBV7-6
TGTGCCAGCAGGGCACACAATAGCGGGGGGAGCTCCTACAATGAGCAGTTCTTC CASRAHNSGGSSYNEQFF 18 TRBJ2-1 once TRBD2 TRBV2
TGTGCCAGCAGCGTTCAAGGGATAGCTAATGAAAAACTGTTTTTT CASSVQGIANEKLFF 15 TRBJ1-4 - - TRBV9
TGCGCCAGCAGCACGCGTCAGTACAATGAGCAGTTCTTC CASSTRQYNEQFF 13 TRBJ2-1 - - TRBV5-1
TGTGCCAGCAGCTTTGGCAGGCTGCAGTTCTTC CASSFGRLQFF 11 TRBJ2-1 - - TRBV11-3
TGTGCCAGCAGCAAAGGAGAAGGGACAGGGGGCAGTTATGGCTACACCTTC CASSKGEGTGGSYGYTF 17 TRBJ1-2 - - TRBV21-1
TGTGCCAGCAGTTATCGGACAGACACCGGGGAGCTGTTTTTT CASSYRTDTGELFF 14 TRBJ2-2 - - TRBV6-4
TGTGCCAGCAGTTACTTGGGGGCAGGGGGAAACTATGGCTACACCTTC CASSYLGAGGNYGYTF 16 TRBJ1-2 - TRBD1 TRBV6-5
TGCGCCAGCAGCTTGGTGGGGCCCAACACCGGGGAGCTGTTTTTT CASSLVGPNTGELFF 15 TRBJ2-2 - - TRBV5-1
TGTGCCAGCAGCCAGGGACTCGGAGGGGGGGAACTTGTAGCTTTCTTT CASSQGLGGGELVAFF 16 TRBJ1-1 once - TRBV4-2
TGTGCCAGCAGTTCCACAGGGGTCGAGCAGTACTTC CASSSTGVEQYF 12 TRBJ2-7 - TRBD1 TRBV27
TGTGCCAGCAGCGCAATTAACGGAGATACGCAGTATTTT CASSAINGDTQYF 13 TRBJ2-3 - - TRBV9
TGTGCCTGGAGTGTGGGTAACGAGGATACGCAGTATTTT CAWSVGNEDTQYF 13 TRBJ2-3 - - TRBV30
TGTGCCAGCAGCCTCACCAGCCTTCGAGTGGAGACCCAGTACTTC CASSLTSLRVETQYF 15 TRBJ2-5 - - TRBV7-7
TGTGCCAGCAGCTTCACAGGGGCTGGACAGCCCCAGCATTTT CASSFTGAGQPQHF 14 TRBJ1-5 - TRBD1 TRBV7-8
TGTGCCTGGAGTGTGACAGGCTACTCCTACGAGCAGTACTTC CAWSVTGYSYEQYF 14 TRBJ2-7 - - TRBV30
TGTGCCAGCAGCTTGGGGGACACCCTCTACGAGCAGTACTTC CASSLGDTLYEQYF 14 TRBJ2-7 - - TRBV5-5
TGTGCCAGCAGCCAAGGCCCGTCGAGCGATTCACCCCTCCACTTT CASSQGPSSDSPLHF 15 TRBJ1-6 - - TRBV4-2
TGTGCCAGCAACTCCCAAGGGGGGGAGCAGTATTTT CASNSQGGEQYF 12 TRBJ2-3 - - TRBV9
TGTGCCTGCAGAGGAGGGCGGGATACGCAGTATTTT CACRGGRDTQYF 12 TRBJ2-3 - - TRBV2
TGCAGCGTCGACGTTTGGGGACAGGGTCCTTCCGATAGCAATCAGCCCCAGCATTTT CSVDVWGQGPSDSNQPQHF 19 TRBJ1-5 - TRBD1 TRBV29-1
TGTGCCAGCAGCACCGAAAACATTCAGTACTTC CASSTENIQYF 11 TRBJ2-4 - - TRBV13
TGCAGCGTTCCGACAGGTTCCTACAATGAGCAGTTCTTC CSVPTGSYNEQFF 13 TRBJ2-1 - - TRBV29-1
TGTGCCGCGGGGACAGGGGAAGGGGAGCTGTTTTTT CAAGTGEGELFF 12 TRBJ2-2 - TRBD1 TRBV7-9
TGTGCCAGCAGTTACGAGGAGCGGGGGAACGGGGAGCTGTTTTTT CASSYEERGNGELFF 15 TRBJ2-2 - TRBD2 TRBV6-5
TGTGCCAGCAGCGTATCGGACACAGATACGCAGTATTTT CASSVSDTDTQYF 13 TRBJ2-3 - - TRBV9
TGTGCCAGCAGCTTGCCCCAGGGTGGGGATGAGCAGTTCTTC CASSLPQGGDEQFF 14 TRBJ2-1 - - TRBV5-6
TGTGCCAGCAGCTTCGCGGATTGGGGCGTTGGGGATTCACCCCTCCACTTT CASSFADWGVGDSPLHF 17 TRBJ1-6 few - TRBV7-9
TGCGCCAGCAGTATCGGCCCAAACACTGAAGCTTTCTTT CASSIGPNTEAFF 13 TRBJ1-1 - - TRBV5-1
TGTGCCAGCAGTGTACAAGCGAACACTGAAGCTTTCTTT CASSVQANTEAFF 13 TRBJ1-1 - - TRBV6-1
TGTGCCAGCAGTTACAGACCGAACACTGAAGCTTTCTTT CASSYRPNTEAFF 13 TRBJ1-1 - - TRBV6-6